The rows below give T cell receptor beta chains drawn from one sample of a study of PD-1 blockade in classical Hodgkin lymphoma. Only in-frame clones appear in the TCRdb table, and some are missing; sequencing was by immunoSEQ multiplex PCR. Seen here are around 44,000 clones, 86% observed once, and the top ten hold about 6%. The sample in question was peripheral blood mononuclear cells (PBMCs), obtained before the second cycle of nivolumab. The receptors derive from a human donor with classical Hodgkin lymphoma. The CDR3 runs from the conserved cysteine through the conserved F or W. A D gene is named only where the DNA matches it firmly. Some rows mark clone size as missing; the rest say once, few, many or name a class of expanded clone.

J: TRBJ2-2
size: -
D: TRBD2
V: TRBV10-3
DNA: TGTGCCATCAGTGTAGAACTAGCGGGAAACACCGGGGAGCTGTTTTTT
CDR3: CAISVELAGNTGELFF

J: TRBJ1-2
size: -
D: -
V: TRBV23-1
DNA: TGCGCCAGCAGTCAATCATCGACAATAGCTAACTATGGCTACACCTTC
CDR3: CASSQSSTIANYGYTF

J: TRBJ2-5
size: -
D: -
V: TRBV6-5
DNA: TGTGCCAGCAGTTACTCTCGGGGGACCCTGTCAGAGACCCAGTACTTC
CDR3: CASSYSRGTLSETQYF

J: TRBJ2-5
size: few
D: -
V: TRBV25-1
DNA: TGTGCCAGCAGTGTGGGACCCCGTTCGTACTTC
CDR3: CASSVGPRSYF

J: TRBJ2-7
size: few
D: -
V: TRBV6-1
DNA: TGTGCCAGCAGTGAAGGGCCACACACACTCTACGAGCAGTACTTC
CDR3: CASSEGPHTLYEQYF

J: TRBJ2-7
size: -
D: -
V: TRBV2
DNA: TGTGCCAGCAGCCGGGACATCTCCTACGAGCAGTACTTC
CDR3: CASSRDISYEQYF

J: TRBJ2-2
size: -
D: TRBD1
V: TRBV6-1
DNA: TGTGCCAGTTCGGGACAGCCGAACACCGGGGAGCTGTTTTTT
CDR3: CASSGQPNTGELFF

J: TRBJ2-7
size: -
D: -
V: TRBV11-3
DNA: TGTGCCAGCAGCTTAGGGTCCGGGACTGGAGCGTCGGAGCAGTACTTC
CDR3: CASSLGSGTGASEQYF

J: TRBJ2-1
size: -
D: -
V: TRBV7-9
DNA: TGTGCCAGCAGCTTATCTGGCGGAGATGGGGGTGAGCAGTTCTTC
CDR3: CASSLSGGDGGEQFF

J: TRBJ2-7
size: -
D: -
V: TRBV7-9
DNA: TGTGCCAGCAGCTTAGGGGTGGGAGAATGGGGGTACGAGCAGTACTTC
CDR3: CASSLGVGEWGYEQYF

J: TRBJ2-1
size: -
D: -
V: TRBV5-4
DNA: TGTGCCAGCAGCTTAATACGATACAATGAGCAGTTCTTC
CDR3: CASSLIRYNEQFF

J: TRBJ2-6
size: -
D: TRBD1
V: TRBV2
DNA: TGTGCCAGCAGTGTTCAGGGGGCCTCTGGGGCCAACGTCCTGACTTTC
CDR3: CASSVQGASGANVLTF

J: TRBJ2-7
size: -
D: TRBD2
V: TRBV10-1
DNA: TGCGCCAGCAGTGAGTCTGGTAGCGGGAGCAATTCCTACGAGCAGTACTTC
CDR3: CASSESGSGSNSYEQYF

J: TRBJ1-5
size: -
D: TRBD1
V: TRBV15
DNA: TGTGCCACCAGCAGAGGGACAGGTTGGGGCAATCAGCCCCAGCATTTT
CDR3: CATSRGTGWGNQPQHF

J: TRBJ2-7
size: -
D: -
V: TRBV7-9
DNA: TGTGCCAGCAGCTCCTCGGGAGCGGGTCAGCCCTACGAGCAGTACTTC
CDR3: CASSSSGAGQPYEQYF

J: TRBJ2-3
size: -
D: TRBD2
V: TRBV19
DNA: TGTGCCAGTAGTATACTAGCGGGGGGCCCCACAGATACGCAGTATTTT
CDR3: CASSILAGGPTDTQYF

J: TRBJ2-1
size: -
D: -
V: TRBV7-9
DNA: TGTGCCAGCAGCTCGGCAGGGCTTGAGGGTGAGCAGTTCTTC
CDR3: CASSSAGLEGEQFF

J: TRBJ2-7
size: once
D: TRBD2
V: TRBV5-6
DNA: TGTGCCAGCAGCAAGAGCGGGGGGCAATTCTACGAGCAGTACTTC
CDR3: CASSKSGGQFYEQYF

J: TRBJ1-5
size: once
D: -
V: TRBV6-1
DNA: TGTGCCAGCAGTGAAGCCGGGGGAGGGGGGAAGGGGCAGCCCCAGCATTTT
CDR3: CASSEAGGGGKGQPQHF

J: TRBJ1-5
size: -
D: -
V: TRBV6-4
DNA: TGTGCCAGCAGTGCAGGTTTCAATCAGCCCCAGCATTTT
CDR3: CASSAGFNQPQHF

J: TRBJ1-1
size: -
D: -
V: TRBV6-6
DNA: TGTGCCAGCAGCTCTAAGGGAGGGAGCACTGAAGCTTTCTTT
CDR3: CASSSKGGSTEAFF

J: TRBJ1-4
size: few
D: -
V: TRBV19
DNA: TGTGCCAGTAGTATTTGGGACCGGAATGAAAAACTGTTTTTT
CDR3: CASSIWDRNEKLFF

J: TRBJ2-1
size: -
D: TRBD2
V: TRBV13
DNA: TGTGCCAGCAGCCCAAATTTACTAGCGGGGGGTTACAATGAGCAGTTCTTC
CDR3: CASSPNLLAGGYNEQFF

J: TRBJ2-7
size: -
D: -
V: TRBV11-2
DNA: TGTGCCAGCAGCTTAGACCCTCCGCCCTACGAGCAGTACTTC
CDR3: CASSLDPPPYEQYF

J: TRBJ1-1
size: -
D: -
V: TRBV7-8
DNA: TGTGCCAGCAGCTTAGCAGTTGGCGTGAACACTGAAGCTTTCTTT
CDR3: CASSLAVGVNTEAFF

J: TRBJ1-3
size: -
D: -
V: TRBV19
DNA: TGTGCCAGTAGTGGTCGATTGAGGACCTCCTCTGGAAACACCATATATTTT
CDR3: CASSGRLRTSSGNTIYF

J: TRBJ2-7
size: once
D: -
V: TRBV12-2
DNA: TGTGCAAGTCGCTTAGAACGGGCGGACTCCTCCTACGAGCAGTACTTC
CDR3: CASRLERADSSYEQYF

J: TRBJ2-2
size: -
D: -
V: TRBV15
DNA: TGTGCCACCAGCGGGGGGCAGGGGGACACCGGGGAGCTGTTTTTT
CDR3: CATSGGQGDTGELFF

J: TRBJ2-1
size: -
D: -
V: TRBV6-6
DNA: TGTGCCAGCAGTTACTCGAGCAGCAATGAGCAGTTCTTC
CDR3: CASSYSSSNEQFF

J: TRBJ2-1
size: -
D: TRBD2
V: TRBV7-2
DNA: TGTGCCAGCAGCGCTAGCGGGGCCTACAATGAGCAGTTCTTC
CDR3: CASSASGAYNEQFF

J: TRBJ2-1
size: -
D: TRBD2
V: TRBV5-1
DNA: TGCGCCAGCAACCCTAGCGGGGGGCTTAGCTCCTACAATGAGCAGTTCTTC
CDR3: CASNPSGGLSSYNEQFF

J: TRBJ2-7
size: -
D: -
V: TRBV28
DNA: TGTGCCAGCAGTGTCCAGGGTTACGAGCAGTACTTC
CDR3: CASSVQGYEQYF

J: TRBJ1-2
size: -
D: -
V: TRBV6-1
DNA: TGTGCCAGCACACGGGACACATCCTATGGCTACACCTTC
CDR3: CASTRDTSYGYTF

J: TRBJ2-5
size: -
D: -
V: TRBV2
DNA: TGTGCCAGCGACAAAGAAGAGACCCAGTACTTC
CDR3: CASDKEETQYF

J: TRBJ1-5
size: -
D: -
V: TRBV28
DNA: TGTGCCAGTTGGGAGGGTGGGCAGATAAATCAGCCCCAGCATTTT
CDR3: CASWEGGQINQPQHF

J: TRBJ2-1
size: -
D: -
V: TRBV7-2
DNA: TGTGCCAGCAGCAGGGGAGGGGGCAGCTACAATGAGCAGTTCTTC
CDR3: CASSRGGGSYNEQFF

J: TRBJ2-2
size: -
D: -
V: TRBV11-2
DNA: TGTGCCAGCAGCTTACGGGTCGGTAAAACCGGGGAGCTGTTTTTT
CDR3: CASSLRVGKTGELFF

J: TRBJ1-5
size: -
D: -
V: TRBV9
DNA: TGTGCCAGCAGCCCCATGAACAGGGTGGGTCAGCCCCAGCATTTT
CDR3: CASSPMNRVGQPQHF

J: TRBJ1-6
size: -
D: -
V: TRBV5-8
DNA: TGTGCCAGCAGCTTGTCGTCAAACTCCTATAATTCACCCCTCCACTTT
CDR3: CASSLSSNSYNSPLHF

J: TRBJ1-1
size: -
D: -
V: TRBV5-6
DNA: TGTGCCAGCAGCTTGATAAATTCGAACACTGAAGCTTTCTTT
CDR3: CASSLINSNTEAFF

J: TRBJ2-1
size: once
D: TRBD2
V: TRBV19
DNA: TGTGCCAGTAGTCGGACTAGCGGGGGGACTCTCTTTAATGAGCAGTTCTTC
CDR3: CASSRTSGGTLFNEQFF

J: TRBJ2-2
size: -
D: TRBD1
V: TRBV27
DNA: TGTGCCAGCAGTTTATTCTCGGGACAGGGGGCGGCCGGGGAGCTGTTTTTT
CDR3: CASSLFSGQGAAGELFF

J: TRBJ2-6
size: -
D: -
V: TRBV5-4
DNA: TGTGCCAGCAGCTTGAGGAGGGGGCCCAGTGACTCTGGGGCCAACGTCCTGACTTTC
CDR3: CASSLRRGPSDSGANVLTF

J: TRBJ2-7
size: -
D: TRBD1
V: TRBV6-5
DNA: TGTGCCAGCGGGGGGACAGGGGTACACGAGCAGTACTTC
CDR3: CASGGTGVHEQYF

J: TRBJ1-2
size: once
D: TRBD1
V: TRBV7-3
DNA: TGTGCCAGCAGCCCGCGCCGGGACAGGACCCCTTATGGCTACACCTTC
CDR3: CASSPRRDRTPYGYTF

J: TRBJ2-3
size: -
D: -
V: TRBV28
DNA: TGTGCCAGCAGTCCCCCGAATAGGGATACGCAGTATTTT
CDR3: CASSPPNRDTQYF